The clone carrying this T cell receptor beta chain was counted between two and nine times. Antigen specificity is unknown. These data come from a study of cytomegalovirus exposure and HLA in healthy donors. Whole-study context: Drawn from HLA-typed donors, about 82 million unique TCRs were held in an early data release. The study, taken as a whole, reports: In a later analysis, a missense DCLRE1C variant was linked to TCR beta V- and J-gene trimming. In most subjects, TCR beta sequences reportedly gave accurate predictions of HLA-A and HLA-B alleles. The classifier reportedly diagnosed cytomegalovirus status with high specificity and sensitivity.

With 5 bases clipped from V and 11 bases from J, the junction kept 7 bases outside the gene matches. The CDR3 spans 13 residues. CDR1 is SGHAT and CDR2 is FQNNGV in the germline V gene. PCR employed 60 Vbeta and 13 Jbeta primers. Libraries were prepared by immunoSEQ multiplex PCR; TCRdb keeps only in-frame clonotypes and omits some of them. The sample lists about 150,000 clones, approximately 60% seen once, with under 7.5% in the top ten. This sequence was found in a woman in her sixties or seventies in good health and CMV-seropositive. The rearrangement joins TRBV11-2 to TRBJ1-1; 11 bases agree with TRBD1. The specimen was PBMCs. CDR3 residues: CASSLNRDRGAFF. Written as DNA, the CDR3 is TGTGCCAGCAGCCTAAACCGGGACAGGGGGGCTTTCTTT.